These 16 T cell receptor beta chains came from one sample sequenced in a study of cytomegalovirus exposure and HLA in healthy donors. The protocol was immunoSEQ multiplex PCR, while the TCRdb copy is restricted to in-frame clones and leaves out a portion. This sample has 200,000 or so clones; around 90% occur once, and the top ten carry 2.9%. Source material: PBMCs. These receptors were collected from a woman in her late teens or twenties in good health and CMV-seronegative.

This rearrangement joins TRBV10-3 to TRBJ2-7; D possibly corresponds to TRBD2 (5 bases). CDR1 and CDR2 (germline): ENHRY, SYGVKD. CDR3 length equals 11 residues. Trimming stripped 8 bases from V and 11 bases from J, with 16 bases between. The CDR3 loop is CAIYNSGEKYF. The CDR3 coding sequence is TGTGCCATCTATAACAGCGGTGAGAAGTACTTC.

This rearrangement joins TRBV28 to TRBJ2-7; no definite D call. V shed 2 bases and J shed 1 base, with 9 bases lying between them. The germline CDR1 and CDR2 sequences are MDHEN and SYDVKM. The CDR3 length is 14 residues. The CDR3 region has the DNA TGTGCCAGCAGTTTACGCGTTGGTTCCTACGAGCAGTACTTC. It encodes CASSLRVGSYEQYF. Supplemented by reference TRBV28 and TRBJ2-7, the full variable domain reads DVKVTQSSRYLVKRTGEKVFLECVQDMDHENMFWYRQDPGLGLRLIYFSYDVKMKEKGDIPEGYSVSREKKERFSLILESASTNQTSMYLCASSLRVGSYEQYFGPGTRLTVT.

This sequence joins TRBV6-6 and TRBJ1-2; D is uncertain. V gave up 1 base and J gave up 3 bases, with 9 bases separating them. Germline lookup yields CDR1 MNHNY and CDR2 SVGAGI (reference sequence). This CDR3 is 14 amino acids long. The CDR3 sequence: CASSYFAGDYGYTF. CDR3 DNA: TGTGCCAGCAGTTACTTTGCCGGTGACTATGGCTACACCTTC.

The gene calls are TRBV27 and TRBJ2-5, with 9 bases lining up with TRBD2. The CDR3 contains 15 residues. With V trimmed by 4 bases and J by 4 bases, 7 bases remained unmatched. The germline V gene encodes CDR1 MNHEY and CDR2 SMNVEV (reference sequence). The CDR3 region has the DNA TGTGCCAGCAGTTACCTAGCGGGGACCGGAGAGACCCAGTACTTC. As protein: CASSYLAGTGETQYF.

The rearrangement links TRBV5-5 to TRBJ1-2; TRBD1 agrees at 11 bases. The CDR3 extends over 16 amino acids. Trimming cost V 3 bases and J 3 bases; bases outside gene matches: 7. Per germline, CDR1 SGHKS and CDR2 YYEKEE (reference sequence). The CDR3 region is CASSSLEGQGDYGYTF. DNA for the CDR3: TGTGCCAGCAGCTCGTTGGAGGGACAGGGGGACTATGGCTACACCTTC.

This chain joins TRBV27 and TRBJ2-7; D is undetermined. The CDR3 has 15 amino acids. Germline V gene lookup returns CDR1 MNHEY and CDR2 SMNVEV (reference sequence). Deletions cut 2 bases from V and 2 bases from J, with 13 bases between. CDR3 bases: TGTGCCAGCAGTTTAACCCCCGACTTTACCTACGAGCAGTACTTC. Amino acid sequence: CASSLTPDFTYEQYF.

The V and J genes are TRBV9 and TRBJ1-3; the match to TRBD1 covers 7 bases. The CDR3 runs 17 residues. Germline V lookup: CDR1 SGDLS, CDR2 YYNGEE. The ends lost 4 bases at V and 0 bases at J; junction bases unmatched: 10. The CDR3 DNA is TGTGCCAGCAGCCAAGGGACAGTAGGACCCTCTGGAAACACCATATATTTT. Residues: CASSQGTVGPSGNTIYF.

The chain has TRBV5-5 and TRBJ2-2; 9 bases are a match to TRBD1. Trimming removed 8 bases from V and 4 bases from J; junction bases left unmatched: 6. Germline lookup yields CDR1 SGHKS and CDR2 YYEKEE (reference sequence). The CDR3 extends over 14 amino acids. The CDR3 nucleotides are TGTGCCAGTACAGGGGGCCGTGTCACCGGGGAGCTGTTTTTT. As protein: CASTGGRVTGELFF.

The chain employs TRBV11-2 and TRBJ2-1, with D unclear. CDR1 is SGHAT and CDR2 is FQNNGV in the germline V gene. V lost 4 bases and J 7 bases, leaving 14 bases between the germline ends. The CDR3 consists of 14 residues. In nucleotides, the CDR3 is TGTGCCAGCAGCTACAGCTGGCCCGCTAATGAGCAGTTCTTC. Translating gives CASSYSWPANEQFF.

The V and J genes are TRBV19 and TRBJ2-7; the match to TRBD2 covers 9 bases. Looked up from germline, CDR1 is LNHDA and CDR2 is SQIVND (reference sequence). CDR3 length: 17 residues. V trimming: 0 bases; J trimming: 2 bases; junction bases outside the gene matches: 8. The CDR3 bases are TGTGCCAGTAGTATAGATAATAGCGGGAGCTCCACCTACGAGCAGTACTTC. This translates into CASSIDNSGSSTYEQYF.

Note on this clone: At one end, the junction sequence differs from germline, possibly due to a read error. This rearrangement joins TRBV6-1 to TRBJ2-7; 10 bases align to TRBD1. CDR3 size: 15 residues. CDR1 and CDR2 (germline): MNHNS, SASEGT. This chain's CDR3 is CASREAGTGVREQYF. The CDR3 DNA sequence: TGTGCCAGCAGAGAAGCCGGGACAGGGGTTCGCGAGCAGTACTTC.

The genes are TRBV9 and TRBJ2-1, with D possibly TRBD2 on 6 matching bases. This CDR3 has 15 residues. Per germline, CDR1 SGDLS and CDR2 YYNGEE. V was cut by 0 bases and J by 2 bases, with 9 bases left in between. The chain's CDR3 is CASSVGGGTYNEQFF. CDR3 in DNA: TGTGCCAGCAGCGTAGGTGGCGGGACCTACAATGAGCAGTTCTTC.

The chain's CDR3 is CASSQDFTGRHGELFF. CDR3 DNA sequence: TGCGCCAGCAGCCAAGATTTCACAGGGCGCCACGGGGAACTGTTTTTT. The chain joins TRBV4-3 to TRBJ1-4; perhaps TRBD1 as D (6 bases). V lost 0 bases to trimming and J lost 12 bases, with 20 bases between them. CDR1 is LGHNA, CDR2 YSLEER, per germline. The CDR3 is 16 residues long.

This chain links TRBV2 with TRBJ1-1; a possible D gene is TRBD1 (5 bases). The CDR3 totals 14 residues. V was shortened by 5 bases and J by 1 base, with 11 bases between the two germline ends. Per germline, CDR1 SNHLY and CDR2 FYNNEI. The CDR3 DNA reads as TGTGCCAGCAGTTTAGGGGTCCCGAACACTGAAGCTTTCTTT. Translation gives CASSLGVPNTEAFF. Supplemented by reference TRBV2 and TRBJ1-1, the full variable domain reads EPEVTQTPSHQVTQMGQEVILRCVPISNHLYFYWYRQILGQKVEFLVSFYNNEISEKSEIFDDQFSVERPDGSNFTLKIRSTKLEDSAMYFCASSLGVPNTEAFFGQGTRLTVV.

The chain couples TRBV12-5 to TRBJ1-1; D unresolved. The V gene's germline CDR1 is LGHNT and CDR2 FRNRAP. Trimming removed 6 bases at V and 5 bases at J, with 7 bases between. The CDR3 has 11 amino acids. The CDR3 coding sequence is TGTGCTAGTGGCCGAGGGACTGAAGCTTTCTTT. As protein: CASGRGTEAFF.

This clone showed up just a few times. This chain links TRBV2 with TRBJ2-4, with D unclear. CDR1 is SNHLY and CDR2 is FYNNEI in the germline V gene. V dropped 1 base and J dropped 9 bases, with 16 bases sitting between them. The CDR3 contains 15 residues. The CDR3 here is CASSEDAEPWVIQYF. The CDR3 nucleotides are TGTGCCAGCAGTGAAGACGCGGAACCCTGGGTCATTCAGTACTTC.